These 17 T cell receptor beta chains were sequenced from one sample in a study of identical twins. TCRdb reprocessed the 5' RACE reads with MiXCR, giving one entry per CDR3 protein. The sample yields fewer than 250,000 distinct CDR3 sequences, roughly 9.4% seen once. The material sequenced was memory (CD45RO+) T cells sorted from blood. These TCRs come from a woman younger than 30 in good health.

The sample holds many counts of this clonotype. The V gene is TRBV7-2, the J gene TRBJ1-6; D is unresolved. The CDR3 has 16 residues. From germline, CDR1 is SGHTA and CDR2 FQGNSA. Trimming took 5 bases from V and 2 from J, leaving 13 bases between them. The CDR3 loop is CASSQRPGTYNSPLHF. As DNA, the CDR3 is TGTGCCAGCAGCCAGCGCCCGGGGACCTATAATTCACCCCTCCACTTT.

There are a few counts of this clonotype. The chain carries TRBV20-1 and TRBJ2-1, with 7 bases that match TRBD2. Trimming cost V 1 base and J 0 bases; bases outside gene matches: 6. CDR1 DFQATT and CDR2 SNEGSKA come from the germline V gene (reference sequence). The CDR3 is made up of 16 amino acids. The CDR3 sequence is CSARVAGVISYNEQFF. The CDR3 DNA sequence: TGCAGTGCTAGAGTGGCGGGAGTGATCTCCTACAATGAGCAGTTCTTC.

The chain is built from TRBV6-6 and TRBJ2-7, with 8 bases lining up with TRBD1. Germline-derived CDR1 and CDR2 are MNHNY and SVGAGI (reference sequence). This CDR3 region has 12 residues. J lost 5 bases, V lost 6 bases, and 3 bases had no gene match. CDR3 sequence reads: CASRTGANEQYF. CDR3 coding DNA: TGTGCCAGCAGGACAGGGGCTAACGAGCAGTACTTC.

This clonotype has a handful of counts. The rearrangement uses TRBV4-3 and TRBJ2-3; possibly TRBD1 or TRBD2 for D (6 bases each). The V and J ends lost 3 bases and 4 bases respectively, with 11 bases between them. CDR3 size: 14 residues. Per the germline V gene, CDR1 is LGHNA and CDR2 is YSLEER. The DNA of the CDR3 is TGCGCCAGCAGCCATGCCGGGGGCCCAGATACGCAGTATTTT. Encoded protein: CASSHAGGPDTQYF.

This clonotype was picked up many times. The chain combines TRBV27 with TRBJ2-7, with 7 nucleotides matching TRBD1. V dropped 4 bases and J dropped 2; count of bases not matched to a gene: 2. The CDR3 loop spans 13 amino acids. Per germline, CDR1 MNHEY and CDR2 SMNVEV (reference sequence). CDR3 nucleotides: TGTGCCAGCAGTTACGGGACAGCCTACGAGCAGTACTTC. It is translated as CASSYGTAYEQYF.

This sequence joins TRBV10-3 and TRBJ1-3, with D hard to call. The germline V gene has CDR1 ENHRY and CDR2 SYGVKD. V was shortened by 10 bases and J by 2 bases, with 15 bases between the two germline ends. This CDR3 has 14 residues. CDR3 sequence (DNA): TGTGCCACTTCAAATTTCGAAGCTGGAAACACCATATATTTT. Residues: CATSNFEAGNTIYF.

This chain links TRBV9 with TRBJ2-1, with D perhaps matching TRBD2 (5 bases). Trimming took 0 bases from V and 1 from J, leaving 11 bases between them. The CDR3 covers 16 residues. CDR1 and CDR2 (germline): SGDLS, YYNGEE. The CDR3 DNA is TGTGCCAGCAGCGTAGTCGCGGGTATTTCCTACAATGAGCAGTTCTTC. Translated: CASSVVAGISYNEQFF.

The sample holds many counts of this clonotype. V is TRBV20-1 and J is TRBJ1-6; D possibly corresponds to TRBD1 (5 bases). V was cut by 3 bases and J by 5 bases, with 11 bases left in between. CDR1 and CDR2 from the germline V gene are DFQATT and SNEGSKA (reference sequence). The CDR3 covers 14 residues. Written as DNA, the CDR3 is TGCAGTGCTAGGGGGACGGGAAATAATTCACCCCTCCACTTT. Translating gives CSARGTGNNSPLHF.

This clonotype occurred many times. The chain is built from TRBV6-1 and TRBJ1-2; D gene uncertain. Per the germline V gene, CDR1 is MNHNS and CDR2 is SASEGT. The CDR3 runs 16 residues. The V end lost 4 bases, the J end lost 8 bases, and 23 bases lay between the germline ends. The CDR3 DNA reads TGTGCCAGCAGTGGGCTCGGGATGGGCAGCGTATTGGGCTACACCTTC. Protein: CASSGLGMGSVLGYTF.

The rearrangement joins TRBV7-9 to TRBJ1-1; D ambiguous. V lost 3 bases and J lost 5, with 7 bases in between. Germline values: CDR1 SEHNR, CDR2 FQNEAQ (reference sequence). This CDR3 comprises 12 residues. CDR3 residues: CASSFTGTEAFF. Here the CDR3 DNA reads TGTGCCAGCAGCTTTACCGGGACTGAAGCTTTCTTT.

V and J are TRBV9 and TRBJ2-2; D remains ambiguous. This CDR3 has 16 amino acids. Trimming stripped 0 bases from V and 2 bases from J, with 11 bases between. Germline V gene sequence: CDR1 SGDLS, CDR2 YYNGEE. The CDR3 reads CASSVDPGYNTGELFF. For the CDR3, the DNA is TGTGCCAGCAGCGTAGACCCGGGCTATAACACCGGGGAGCTGTTTTTT. The full variable domain, with the rest looked up from reference TRBV9 and TRBJ2-2, is DSGVTQTPKHLITATGQRVTLRCSPRSGDLSVYWYQQSLDQGLQFLIQYYNGEERAKGNILERFSAQQFPDLHSELNLSSLELGDSALYFCASSVDPGYNTGELFFGEGSRLTVL.

This clonotype was seen repeatedly, ten times or more. The chain uses TRBV5-1 and TRBJ2-3; possibly TRBD2 for D (5 bases). Trimming removed 1 base from V and 4 bases from J, with 10 bases in between. Germline lookup yields CDR1 SGHRS and CDR2 YFSETQ. The CDR3 is 14 residues long. This CDR3 reads CASSLLGSADTQYF. CDR3 DNA: TGCGCCAGCAGCTTGCTAGGGAGTGCAGATACGCAGTATTTT.

The J gene is TRBJ2-3, the V gene TRBV24-1; D unresolved. This CDR3 has 13 residues. CDR1 is KGHDR and CDR2 is SFDVKD in the germline V gene. Trimming left V 7 bases short and J 2 bases short, with 9 bases between. CDR3 protein: CATSSSLTDTQYF. The CDR3 nucleotides are TGTGCCACCAGCTCGAGCCTCACAGATACGCAGTATTTT.

In the case of this clonotype: A much larger clonotype is one base distant, so this may be a read error. The CDR3 nucleotides read TGTGCCAACAGCGCTAACACAGGGGTCACTGAAGCTTTCTTT. Translation: CANSANTGVTEAFF. The chain joins TRBV9 to TRBJ1-1, with 7 bases lining up with TRBD1. The CDR3 spans 14 residues. From germline, CDR1 is SGDLS and CDR2 YYNGEE.

The chain combines TRBV2 with TRBJ2-3; no firm D call. The germline CDR1 and CDR2 sequences are SNHLY and FYNNEI. V lost 11 bases to trimming and J lost 4 bases, with 19 bases between them. The CDR3 runs to 14 residues. CDR3 coding DNA: TGTGCCGGCGGCAGCTCGCACGTCCCAGATACGCAGTATTTT. Translation: CAGGSSHVPDTQYF.

This clonotype appeared many times. The V and J genes are TRBV5-1 and TRBJ2-5, with 7 bases that match TRBD2. CDR1 and CDR2 from the germline V gene are SGHRS and YFSETQ. J gave up 3 bases and V 3 bases, and 2 bases lay outside the gene matches. The length of the CDR3 is 13 residues. CDR3 nucleotide sequence: TGCGCCAGCAGCTCGCTAGCGGAAGAGACCCAGTACTTC. It specifies CASSSLAEETQYF.

The table lists this clonotype with many counts. J is TRBJ2-5 and V is TRBV9; TRBD2 is a possible D gene (6 bases). Germline V lookup: CDR1 SGDLS, CDR2 YYNGEE. The CDR3 sequence is 13 residues long. The germline V and J ends were trimmed by 0 bases and 5 bases, with 8 bases remaining between them. The CDR3 sequence: CASSVDGGETQYF. In DNA form, the CDR3 reads TGTGCCAGCAGCGTAGATGGGGGGGAGACCCAGTACTTC.